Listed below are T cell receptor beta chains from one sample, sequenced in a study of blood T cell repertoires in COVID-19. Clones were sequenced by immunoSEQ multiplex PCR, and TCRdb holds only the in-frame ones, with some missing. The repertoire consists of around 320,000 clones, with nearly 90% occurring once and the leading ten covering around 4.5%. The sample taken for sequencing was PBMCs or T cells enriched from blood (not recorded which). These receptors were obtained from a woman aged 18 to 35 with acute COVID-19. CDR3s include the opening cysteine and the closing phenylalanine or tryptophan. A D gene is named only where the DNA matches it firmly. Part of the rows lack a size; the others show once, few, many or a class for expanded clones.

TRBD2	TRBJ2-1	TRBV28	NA	TGTGCCAGCCGATCGTCGACTAGCGGGGGCCTCAATGAGCAGTTCTTC	CASRSSTSGGLNEQFF
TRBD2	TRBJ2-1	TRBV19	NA	TGTGCCAGTAGTCCTTTAGCGGGAGGGAGAGATGAGCAGTTCTTC	CASSPLAGGRDEQFF
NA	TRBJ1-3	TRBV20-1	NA	TGCAGTGTCCAACTTGGAAACACCATATATTTT	CSVQLGNTIYF
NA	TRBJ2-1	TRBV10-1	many	TGCGCCAGCAGTGATCAGGGTAGCGAGCAGTTCTTC	CASSDQGSEQFF
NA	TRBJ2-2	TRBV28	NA	TGTGCCAGCAGCCCTGAGGGTTCATCGGTGGTGAAGGCCGGGGAGCTGTTTTTT	CASSPEGSSVVKAGELFF
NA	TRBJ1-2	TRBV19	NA	TGTGCCAGTAGTCCTGGACAGCCGAGTGGCTACACCTTC	CASSPGQPSGYTF
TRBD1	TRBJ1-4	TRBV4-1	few	TGCGCCAGCAGCCAAGTTCGGGACCGGGACAGTAATGAAAAACTGTTTTTT	CASSQVRDRDSNEKLFF
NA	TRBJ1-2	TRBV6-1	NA	TGTGCCAGCAGTGAACGGGGGGCGTATGGCTACACCTTC	CASSERGAYGYTF
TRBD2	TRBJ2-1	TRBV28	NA	TGTGCCAGCAGCCCTTGGACTAGCGGGAATGAGCAGTTCTTC	CASSPWTSGNEQFF
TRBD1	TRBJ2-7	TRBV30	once	TGTGCCTGGTCACAGGGGAGTCAAGACGAGCAGTACTTC	CAWSQGSQDEQYF
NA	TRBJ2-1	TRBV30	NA	TGTGCCTGGAGTGTACATCCGACAAAGTTTGAGCAGTTCTTC	CAWSVHPTKFEQFF
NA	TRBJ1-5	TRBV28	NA	TGTGCCAGCAGTTTATTTACAGGGAATAATCAGCCCCAGCATTTT	CASSLFTGNNQPQHF
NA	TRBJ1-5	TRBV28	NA	TGTGCCAGCAGTTTAGGAGCGGGGAGCCTTCAGCCCCAGCATTTT	CASSLGAGSLQPQHF
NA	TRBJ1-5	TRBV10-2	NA	TGCGCCAGCAGTTCCTCGACAGTTGATCAGCCCCAGCATTTT	CASSSSTVDQPQHF
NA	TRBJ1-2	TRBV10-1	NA	TGCGCCAGCAGTGAACACAGGGATGGCTACACCTTC	CASSEHRDGYTF
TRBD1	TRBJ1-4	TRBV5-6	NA	TGTGCCAGCAGCTTGGAGGGGACAGGGAATGAAAAACTGTTTTTT	CASSLEGTGNEKLFF
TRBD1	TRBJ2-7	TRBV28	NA	TGTGCCAGCAGTCGTGGACAGGGACCCTACGAGCAGTACTTC	CASSRGQGPYEQYF
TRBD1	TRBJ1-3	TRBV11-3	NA	TGTGCCAGCAGCGGGAGGACAGGGTACGAAGGGAACACCATATATTTT	CASSGRTGYEGNTIYF
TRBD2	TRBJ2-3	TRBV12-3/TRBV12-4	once	TGTGCCAGCATTCGGGGGGACACAGATACGCAGTATTTT	CASIRGDTDTQYF
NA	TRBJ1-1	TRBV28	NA	TGTGCCAGCAGCCTCACCGGGAAAATGGAAGCTTTCTTT	CASSLTGKMEAFF
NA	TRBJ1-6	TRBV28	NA	TGTGCCAGCAGTTTATATGTGAGCTCCTATAATTCACCCCTCCACTTT	CASSLYVSSYNSPLHF
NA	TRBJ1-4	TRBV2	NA	TGTGCCAGCAGTGAATCTTCCTCCCACAGGGTTGCAACTAATGAAAAACTGTTTTTT	CASSESSSHRVATNEKLFF
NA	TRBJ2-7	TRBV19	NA	TGTGCCAGTAGTATAGATCCTAGTTCCTACGAGCAGTACTTC	CASSIDPSSYEQYF
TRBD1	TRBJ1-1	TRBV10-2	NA	TGCGCCAGCAGTGAGTTGGACAGGGAAGCTTTCTTT	CASSELDREAFF
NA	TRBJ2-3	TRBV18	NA	TGTGCCAGCTCACCGGATGGACAGTTAACAGATACGCAGTATTTT	CASSPDGQLTDTQYF
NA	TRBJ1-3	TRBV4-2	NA	TGTGCCAGCAGCCAAGCAGGGTTTCGAAGTGGAAACACCATATATTTT	CASSQAGFRSGNTIYF
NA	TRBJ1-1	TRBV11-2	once	TGTGCCAGCAGCTTTAGACCGACAACTGAAGCTTTCTTT	CASSFRPTTEAFF
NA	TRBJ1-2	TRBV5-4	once	TGTGCCAGCAGCTTTTCAGGCGTCTATGGCTACACCTTC	CASSFSGVYGYTF
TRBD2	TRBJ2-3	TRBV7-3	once	TGTGCCAGCAGCCCGTCGGCCGGGACTAGCGGGATAGATACGCAGTATTTT	CASSPSAGTSGIDTQYF
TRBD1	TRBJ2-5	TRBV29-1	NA	TGCAGCGTTGGTGGACAGGGGGCCGAGACCCAGTACTTC	CSVGGQGAETQYF
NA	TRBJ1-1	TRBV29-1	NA	TGCAGCGTTGAAGACGGGGGAGGCACTGAAGCTTTCTTT	CSVEDGGGTEAFF
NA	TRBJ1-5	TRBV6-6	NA	TGTGCCAGCAGTTACTCTGGGGGGGTCGGCAATCAGCCCCAGCATTTT	CASSYSGGVGNQPQHF
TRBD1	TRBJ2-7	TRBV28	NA	TGTGCCAGCACCCCTTCCTTGACAGGGGGCTACGAGCAGTACTTC	CASTPSLTGGYEQYF
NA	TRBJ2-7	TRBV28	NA	TGTGCCAGCAATAGGGACAGTGGGAGGGAGCAGTACTTC	CASNRDSGREQYF
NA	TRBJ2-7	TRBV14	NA	TGTGCCAGCAGCCAAGCTAGGACTTACTACGAGCAGTACTTC	CASSQARTYYEQYF